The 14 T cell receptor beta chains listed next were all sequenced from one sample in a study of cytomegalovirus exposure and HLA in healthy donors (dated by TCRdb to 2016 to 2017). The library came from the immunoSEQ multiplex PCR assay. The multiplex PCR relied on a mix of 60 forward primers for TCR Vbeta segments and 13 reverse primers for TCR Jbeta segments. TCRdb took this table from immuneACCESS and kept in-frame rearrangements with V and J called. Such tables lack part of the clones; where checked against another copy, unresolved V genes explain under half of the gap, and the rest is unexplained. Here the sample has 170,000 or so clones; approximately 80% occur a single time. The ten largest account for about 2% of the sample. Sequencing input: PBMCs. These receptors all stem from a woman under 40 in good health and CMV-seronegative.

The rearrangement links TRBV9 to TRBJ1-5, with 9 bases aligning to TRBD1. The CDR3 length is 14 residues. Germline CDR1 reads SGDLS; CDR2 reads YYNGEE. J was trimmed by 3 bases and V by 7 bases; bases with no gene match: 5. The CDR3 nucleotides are TGTGCCAGCGCCCGGACAGGGGACAATCAGCCCCAGCATTTT. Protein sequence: CASARTGDNQPQHF.

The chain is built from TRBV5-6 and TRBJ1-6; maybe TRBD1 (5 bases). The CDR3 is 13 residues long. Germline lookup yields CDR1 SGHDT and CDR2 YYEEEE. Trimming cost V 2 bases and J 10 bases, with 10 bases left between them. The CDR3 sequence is CASSLRGNSPLHF. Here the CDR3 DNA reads TGTGCCAGCAGCTTAAGGGGTAACTCACCCCTCCACTTT.

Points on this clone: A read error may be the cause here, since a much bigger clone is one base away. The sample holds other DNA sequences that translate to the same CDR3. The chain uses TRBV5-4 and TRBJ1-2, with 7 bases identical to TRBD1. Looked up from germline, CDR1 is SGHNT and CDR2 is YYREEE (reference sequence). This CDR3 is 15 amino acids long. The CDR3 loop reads CASSHPGTDIYGYTF. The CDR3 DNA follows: TGTGCCAGCAGCCACCCCGGGACAGATATTTATGGCTACACTTTC. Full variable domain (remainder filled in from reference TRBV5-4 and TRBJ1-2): ETGVTQSPTHLIKTRGQQVTLRCSSQSGHNTVSWYQQALGQGPQFIFQYYREEENGRGNFPPRFSGLQFPNYSSELNVNALELDDSALYLCASSHPGTDIYGYTFGSGTRLTVV.

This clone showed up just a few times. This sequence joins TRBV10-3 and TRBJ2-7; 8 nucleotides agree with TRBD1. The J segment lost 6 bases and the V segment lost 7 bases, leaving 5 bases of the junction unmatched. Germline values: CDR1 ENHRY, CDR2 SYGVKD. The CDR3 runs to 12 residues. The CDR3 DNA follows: TGTGCCATCACTGAAACAGGGGGCGAGCAGTACTTC. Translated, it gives CAITETGGEQYF.

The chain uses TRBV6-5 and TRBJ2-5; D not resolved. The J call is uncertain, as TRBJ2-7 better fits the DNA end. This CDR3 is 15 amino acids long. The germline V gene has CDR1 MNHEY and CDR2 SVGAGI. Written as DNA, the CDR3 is TGTGCCAGCAGTTACTCCACAGCACACTCCTACGAGCAGTACTTC. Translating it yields CASSYSTAHSYEQYF.

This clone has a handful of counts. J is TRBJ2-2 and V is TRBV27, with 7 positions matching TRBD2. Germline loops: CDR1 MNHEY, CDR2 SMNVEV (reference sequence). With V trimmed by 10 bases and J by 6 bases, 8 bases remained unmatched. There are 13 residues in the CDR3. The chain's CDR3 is CATYSGKAGELFF. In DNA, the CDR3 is TGTGCCACCTACAGCGGGAAGGCCGGGGAGCTGTTTTTT.

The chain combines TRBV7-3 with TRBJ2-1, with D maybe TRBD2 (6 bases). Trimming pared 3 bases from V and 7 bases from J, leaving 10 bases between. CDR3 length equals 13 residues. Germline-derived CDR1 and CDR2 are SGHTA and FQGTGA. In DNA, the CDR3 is TGTGCCAGCAGCTTGGGGGGTGTGAATGAGCAGTTCTTC. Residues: CASSLGGVNEQFF.

CDR3 residues: CASSGTEMNTEAFF. The CDR3 DNA reads TGTGCCAGCAGCGGAACAGAGATGAACACTGAAGCTTTCTTT. The rearrangement links TRBV28 to TRBJ1-1; D unresolved. The CDR3 runs 14 residues. In germline, CDR1 is MDHEN, CDR2 SYDVKM. Trimming took off 6 bases at V and 0 bases at J, with 11 bases between the two ends.

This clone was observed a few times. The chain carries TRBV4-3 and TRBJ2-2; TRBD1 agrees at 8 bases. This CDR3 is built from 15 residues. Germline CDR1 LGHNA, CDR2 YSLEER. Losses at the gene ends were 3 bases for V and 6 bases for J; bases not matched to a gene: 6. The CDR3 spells CASSQETGVSGELFF. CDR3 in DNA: TGCGCCAGCAGCCAGGAGACAGGGGTGTCCGGGGAGCTGTTTTTT.

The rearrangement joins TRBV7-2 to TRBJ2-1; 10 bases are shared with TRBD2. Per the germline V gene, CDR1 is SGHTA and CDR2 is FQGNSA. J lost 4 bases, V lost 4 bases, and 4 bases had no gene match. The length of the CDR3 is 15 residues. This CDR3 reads CASSSGTSAYNEQFF. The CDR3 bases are TGTGCCAGCAGCTCCGGGACTAGCGCATACAATGAGCAGTTCTTC. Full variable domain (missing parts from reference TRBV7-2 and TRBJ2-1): GAGVSQSPSNKVTEKGKDVELRCDPISGHTALYWYRQSLGQGLEFLIYFQGNSAPDKSGLPSDRFSAERTGGSVSTLTIQRTQQEDSAVYLCASSSGTSAYNEQFFGPGTRLTVL.

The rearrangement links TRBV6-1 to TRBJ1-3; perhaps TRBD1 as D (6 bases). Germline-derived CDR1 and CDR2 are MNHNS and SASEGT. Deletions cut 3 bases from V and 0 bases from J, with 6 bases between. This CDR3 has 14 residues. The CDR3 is CASSEDSSGNTIYF. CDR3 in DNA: TGTGCCAGCAGTGAGGACAGCTCTGGAAACACCATATATTTT.

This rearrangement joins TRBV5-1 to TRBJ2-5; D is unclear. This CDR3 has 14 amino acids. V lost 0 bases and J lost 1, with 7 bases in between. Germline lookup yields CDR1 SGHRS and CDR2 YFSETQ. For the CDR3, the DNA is TGCGCCAGCAGCTTGGGAGTAGCCCAAGAGACCCAGTACTTC. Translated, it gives CASSLGVAQETQYF.

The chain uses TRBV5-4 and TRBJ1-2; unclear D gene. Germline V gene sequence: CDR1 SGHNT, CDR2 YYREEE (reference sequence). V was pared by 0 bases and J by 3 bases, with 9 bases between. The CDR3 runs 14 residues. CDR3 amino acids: CASSLGRDYYGYTF. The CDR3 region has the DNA TGTGCCAGCAGCTTGGGACGAGACTACTATGGCTACACCTTC.

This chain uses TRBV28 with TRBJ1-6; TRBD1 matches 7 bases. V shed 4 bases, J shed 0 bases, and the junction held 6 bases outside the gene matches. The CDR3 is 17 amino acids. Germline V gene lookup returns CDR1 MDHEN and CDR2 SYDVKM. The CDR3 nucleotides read TGTGCCAGCAGTTCAAGACAGGGTAGCTCCTATAATTCACCCCTCCACTTT. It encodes CASSSRQGSSYNSPLHF. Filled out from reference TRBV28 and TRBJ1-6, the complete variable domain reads DVKVTQSSRYLVKRTGEKVFLECVQDMDHENMFWYRQDPGLGLRLIYFSYDVKMKEKGDIPEGYSVSREKKERFSLILESASTNQTSMYLCASSSRQGSSYNSPLHFGNGTRLTVT.